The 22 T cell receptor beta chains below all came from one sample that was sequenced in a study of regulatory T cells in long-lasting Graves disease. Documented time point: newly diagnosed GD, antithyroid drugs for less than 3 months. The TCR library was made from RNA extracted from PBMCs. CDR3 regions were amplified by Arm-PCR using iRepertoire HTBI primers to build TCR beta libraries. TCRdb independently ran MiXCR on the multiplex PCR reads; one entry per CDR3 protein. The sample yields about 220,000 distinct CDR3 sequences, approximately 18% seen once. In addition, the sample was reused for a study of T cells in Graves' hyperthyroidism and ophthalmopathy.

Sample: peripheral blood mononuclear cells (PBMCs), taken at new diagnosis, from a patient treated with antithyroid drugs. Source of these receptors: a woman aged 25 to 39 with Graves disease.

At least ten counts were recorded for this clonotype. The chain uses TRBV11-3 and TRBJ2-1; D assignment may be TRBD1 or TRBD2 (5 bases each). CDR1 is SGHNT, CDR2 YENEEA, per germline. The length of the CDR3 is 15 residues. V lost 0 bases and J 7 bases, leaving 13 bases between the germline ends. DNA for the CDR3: TGTGCCAGCAGCTTAGATGGGACGGGCGGGAATGAGCAGTTCTTC. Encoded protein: CASSLDGTGGNEQFF.

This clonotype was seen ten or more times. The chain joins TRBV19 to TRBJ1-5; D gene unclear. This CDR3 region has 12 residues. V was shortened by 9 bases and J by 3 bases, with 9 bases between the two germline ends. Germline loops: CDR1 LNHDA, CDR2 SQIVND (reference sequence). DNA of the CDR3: TGTGCCAGCTCACGCAACAATCAGCCCCAGCATTTT. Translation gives CASSRNNQPQHF.

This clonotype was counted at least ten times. Here the CDR3 reads CASSLNLGLAPDTQYF. In nucleotides, the CDR3 is TGTGCCAGCAGTTTAAACCTGGGACTAGCGCCAGATACGCAGTATTTT. The chain carries TRBV12-3 or TRBV12-4 and TRBJ2-3, with 10 bases that match TRBD2. The junction had 6 bases not matched to a gene; V was cut back by 2 bases and J by 4 bases. CDR3 length: 16 amino acids.

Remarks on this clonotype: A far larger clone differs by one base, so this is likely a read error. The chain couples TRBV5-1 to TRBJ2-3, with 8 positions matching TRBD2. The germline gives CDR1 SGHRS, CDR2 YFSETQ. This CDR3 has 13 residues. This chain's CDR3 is CASSWTSTGTQYF. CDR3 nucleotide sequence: TGCGCCAGCAGCTGGACTAGCACAGGTACGCAGTATTTT.

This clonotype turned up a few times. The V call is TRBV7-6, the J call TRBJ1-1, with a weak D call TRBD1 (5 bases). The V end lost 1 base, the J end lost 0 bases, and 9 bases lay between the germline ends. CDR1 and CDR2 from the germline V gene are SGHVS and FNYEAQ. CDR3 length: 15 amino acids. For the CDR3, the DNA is TGTGCCAGCAGCTTAGGACAGCCTGTGAACACTGAAGCTTTCTTT. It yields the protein CASSLGQPVNTEAFF.

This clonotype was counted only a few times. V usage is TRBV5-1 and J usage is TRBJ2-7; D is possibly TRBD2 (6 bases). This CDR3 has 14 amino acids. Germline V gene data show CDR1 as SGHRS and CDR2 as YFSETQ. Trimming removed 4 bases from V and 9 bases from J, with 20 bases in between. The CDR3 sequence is CASSPRDGGNRQYF. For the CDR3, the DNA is TGCGCCAGCAGCCCACGGGACGGAGGGAATAGGCAGTACTTC.

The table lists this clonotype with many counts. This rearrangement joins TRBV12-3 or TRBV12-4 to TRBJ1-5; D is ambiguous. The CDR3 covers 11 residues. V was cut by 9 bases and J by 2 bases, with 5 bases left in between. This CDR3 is CASGGNQPQHF. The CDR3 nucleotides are TGTGCCAGTGGAGGCAATCAGCCCCAGCATTTT.

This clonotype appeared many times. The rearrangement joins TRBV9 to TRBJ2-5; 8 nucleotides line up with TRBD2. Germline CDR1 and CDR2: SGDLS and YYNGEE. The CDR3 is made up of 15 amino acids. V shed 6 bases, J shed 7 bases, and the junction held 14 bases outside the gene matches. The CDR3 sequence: CASIRLLADEGTQYF. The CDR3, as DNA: TGTGCCAGCATCCGACTACTAGCGGATGAGGGGACCCAGTACTTC. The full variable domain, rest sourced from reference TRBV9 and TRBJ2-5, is DSGVTQTPKHLITATGQRVTLRCSPRSGDLSVYWYQQSLDQGLQFLIQYYNGEERAKGNILERFSAQQFPDLHSELNLSSLELGDSALYFCASIRLLADEGTQYFGPGTRLLVL.

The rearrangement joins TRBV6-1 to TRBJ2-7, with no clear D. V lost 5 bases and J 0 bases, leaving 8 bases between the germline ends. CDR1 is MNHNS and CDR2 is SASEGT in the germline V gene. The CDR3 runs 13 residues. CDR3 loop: CASSPGDSYEQYF. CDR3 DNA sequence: TGTGCCAGCAGTCCTGGGGACTCCTACGAGCAGTACTTC.

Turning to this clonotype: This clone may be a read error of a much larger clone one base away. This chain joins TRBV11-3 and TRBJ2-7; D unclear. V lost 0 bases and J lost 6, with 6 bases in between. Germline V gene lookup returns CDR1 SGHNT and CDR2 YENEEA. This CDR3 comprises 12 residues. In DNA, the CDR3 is TGTGCCAGCAGCTTAGAAACAAGCGAGCAGTACTTC. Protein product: CASSLETSEQYF.

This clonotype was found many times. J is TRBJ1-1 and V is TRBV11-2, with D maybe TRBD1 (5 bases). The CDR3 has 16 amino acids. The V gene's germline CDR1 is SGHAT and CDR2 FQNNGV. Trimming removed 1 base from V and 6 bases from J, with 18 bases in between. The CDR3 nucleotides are TGTGCCAGCAGCTTAGGAGCATTAGGGACGGACCCTGAAGCTTTCTTT. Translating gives CASSLGALGTDPEAFF.

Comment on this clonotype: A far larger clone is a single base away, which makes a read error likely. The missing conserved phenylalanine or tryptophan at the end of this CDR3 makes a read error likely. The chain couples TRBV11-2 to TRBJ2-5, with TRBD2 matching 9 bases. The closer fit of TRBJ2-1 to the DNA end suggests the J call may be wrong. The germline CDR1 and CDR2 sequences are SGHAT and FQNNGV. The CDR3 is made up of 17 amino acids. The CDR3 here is CASSSQPTGLADNEQFL. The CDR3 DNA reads TGTGCCAGCAGCTCCCAACCTACGGGACTAGCTGACAATGAGCAGTTCCTC.

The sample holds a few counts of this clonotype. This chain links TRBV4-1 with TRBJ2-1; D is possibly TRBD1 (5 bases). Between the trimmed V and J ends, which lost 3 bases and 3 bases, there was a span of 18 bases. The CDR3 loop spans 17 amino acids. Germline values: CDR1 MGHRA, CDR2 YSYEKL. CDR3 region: CASSHPPPGSRYNEQFF. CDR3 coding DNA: TGCGCCAGCAGCCACCCCCCCCCAGGGTCTCGCTACAATGAGCAGTTCTTC.

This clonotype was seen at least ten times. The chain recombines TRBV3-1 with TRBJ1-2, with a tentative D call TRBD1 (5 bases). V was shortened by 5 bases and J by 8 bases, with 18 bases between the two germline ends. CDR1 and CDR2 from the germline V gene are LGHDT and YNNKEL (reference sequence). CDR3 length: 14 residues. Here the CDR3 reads CASSGPGKSRGYTF. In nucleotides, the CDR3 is TGTGCCAGCAGCGGTCCAGGGAAGTCTAGAGGCTACACCTTC.

The CDR3 region is CASSQHLAGEQFF. Written as DNA, the CDR3 is TGTGCCAGCAGCCAGCACTTAGCGGGGGAGCAGTTCTTC. The chain has TRBV4-2 and TRBJ2-1, with 8 bases lining up with TRBD2. Germline trimming cut 3 bases from V and 10 bases from J; bases unmatched to any gene: 5. Germline V lookup: CDR1 LGHNA, CDR2 YNFKEQ. This CDR3 is built from 13 residues.

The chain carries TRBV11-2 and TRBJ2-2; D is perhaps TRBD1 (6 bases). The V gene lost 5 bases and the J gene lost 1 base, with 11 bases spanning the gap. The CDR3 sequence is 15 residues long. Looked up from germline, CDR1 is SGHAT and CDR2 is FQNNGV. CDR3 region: CASSIRQVNTGELFF. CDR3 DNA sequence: TGTGCCAGCAGCATTAGACAGGTGAACACCGGGGAGCTGTTTTTT.

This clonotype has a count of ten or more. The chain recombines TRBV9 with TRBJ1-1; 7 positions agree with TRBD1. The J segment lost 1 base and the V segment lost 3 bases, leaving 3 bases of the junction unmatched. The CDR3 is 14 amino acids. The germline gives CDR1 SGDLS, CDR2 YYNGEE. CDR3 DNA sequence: TGTGCCAGCAGCGGAGGGACAGCGAACACTGAAGCTTTCTTT. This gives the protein CASSGGTANTEAFF.

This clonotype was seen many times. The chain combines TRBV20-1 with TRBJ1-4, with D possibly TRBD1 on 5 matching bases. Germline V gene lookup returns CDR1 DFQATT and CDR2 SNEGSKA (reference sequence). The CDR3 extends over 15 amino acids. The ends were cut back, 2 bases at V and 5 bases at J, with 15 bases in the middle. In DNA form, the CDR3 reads TGCAGTGCTAGACCACGACCGGGGCGAAATGAAAAACTGTTTTTT. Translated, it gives CSARPRPGRNEKLFF.

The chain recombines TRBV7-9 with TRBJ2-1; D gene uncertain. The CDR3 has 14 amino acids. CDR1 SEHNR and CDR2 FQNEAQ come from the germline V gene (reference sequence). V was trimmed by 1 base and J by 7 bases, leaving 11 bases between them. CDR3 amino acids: CASSLVPIANEQFF. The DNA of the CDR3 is TGTGCCAGCAGCTTAGTCCCTATTGCAAATGAGCAGTTCTTC.

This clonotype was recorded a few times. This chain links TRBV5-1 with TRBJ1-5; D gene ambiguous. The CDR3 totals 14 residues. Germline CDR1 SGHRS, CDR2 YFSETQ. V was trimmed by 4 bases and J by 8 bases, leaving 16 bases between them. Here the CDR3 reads CASSVEPGDKPQHF. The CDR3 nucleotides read TGCGCCAGCAGCGTCGAGCCAGGAGATAAGCCCCAGCATTTT.

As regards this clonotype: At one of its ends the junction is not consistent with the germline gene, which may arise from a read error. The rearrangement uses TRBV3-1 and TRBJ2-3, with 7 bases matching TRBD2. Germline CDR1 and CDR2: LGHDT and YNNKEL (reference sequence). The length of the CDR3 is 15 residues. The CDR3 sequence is CACSLGLVGSDTQYF. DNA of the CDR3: TGTGCCTGCAGCCTAGGACTAGTGGGATCAGATACGCAGTATTTT.

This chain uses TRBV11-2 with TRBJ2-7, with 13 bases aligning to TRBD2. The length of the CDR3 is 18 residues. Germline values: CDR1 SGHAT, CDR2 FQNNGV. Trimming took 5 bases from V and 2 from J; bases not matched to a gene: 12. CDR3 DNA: TGTGCCAGCAGCCCCAGCCCCGTCGGGACTAGCGGGGCCTACGAGCAGTACTTC. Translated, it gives CASSPSPVGTSGAYEQYF.